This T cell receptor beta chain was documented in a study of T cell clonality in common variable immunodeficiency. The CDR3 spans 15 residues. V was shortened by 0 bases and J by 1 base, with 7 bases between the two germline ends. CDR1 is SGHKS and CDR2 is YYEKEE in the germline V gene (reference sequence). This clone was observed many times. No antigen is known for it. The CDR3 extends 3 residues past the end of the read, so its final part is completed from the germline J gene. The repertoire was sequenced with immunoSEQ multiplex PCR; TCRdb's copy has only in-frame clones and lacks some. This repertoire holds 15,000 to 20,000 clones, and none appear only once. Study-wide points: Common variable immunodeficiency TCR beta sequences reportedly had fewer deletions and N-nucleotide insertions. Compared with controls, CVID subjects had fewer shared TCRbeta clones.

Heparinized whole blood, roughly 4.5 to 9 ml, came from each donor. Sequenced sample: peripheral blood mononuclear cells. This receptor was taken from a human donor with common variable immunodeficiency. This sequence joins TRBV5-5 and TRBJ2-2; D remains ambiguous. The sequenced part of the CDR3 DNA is TGTGCCAGCAGCTTGGTACTACAGAACACCGGGGAG. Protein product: CASSLVLQNTGE. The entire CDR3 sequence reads CASSLVLQNTGELFF.